What follows is one T cell receptor (beta chain) and its context. This specimen belongs to a study of blood T cell repertoires in COVID-19. Study-level background: From T cells, B-cell-depleted T cells, or PBMCs came the material, which was cDNA or gDNA.

In assigning cohorts, the study relied on participant-reported clinical history. Here immunoSEQ multiplex PCR was the method, and the copy in TCRdb shows in-frame clones only, minus some. The profile shows some 490,000 clones, less than 90% of them singletons. V lost 0 bases to trimming and J lost 4 bases; unmatched junction nucleotides: 4. The CDR3 consists of 15 residues. From germline, CDR1 is SGHDT and CDR2 YYEEEE. Sequencing input: PBMCs or T cells enriched from blood (not recorded which). This sequence originates from an older woman who had recovered from COVID-19. The chain is built from TRBV5-6 and TRBJ2-3; TRBD2 aligns across 8 bases. DNA for the CDR3: TGTGCCAGCAGCTTGGCGGGGGGGGCTTCAGATACGCAGTATTTT. Its translation: CASSLAGGASDTQYF.